This TCR beta chain was captured in a study of blood T cell repertoires in COVID-19. Here immunoSEQ multiplex PCR was the method, and the copy in TCRdb shows in-frame clones only, minus some. The sample includes approximately 140,000 clones, around 89% seen only once; the top ten take roughly 28%. The sample was peripheral blood. The TCR comes from a human donor in a cohort sampled during active COVID-19.

The chain's CDR3 is CASRWGTAPEKLFF. Written as DNA, the CDR3 is TGCGCCAGCAGATGGGGGACAGCGCCTGAAAAACTGTTTTTT. The chain couples TRBV23-1 to TRBJ1-4; 7 bases align to TRBD1. TRBV23-1 is an open reading frame, and its role is uncertain. There are 14 residues in the CDR3. V gave up 6 bases and J gave up 7 bases; unmatched junction bases: 8.